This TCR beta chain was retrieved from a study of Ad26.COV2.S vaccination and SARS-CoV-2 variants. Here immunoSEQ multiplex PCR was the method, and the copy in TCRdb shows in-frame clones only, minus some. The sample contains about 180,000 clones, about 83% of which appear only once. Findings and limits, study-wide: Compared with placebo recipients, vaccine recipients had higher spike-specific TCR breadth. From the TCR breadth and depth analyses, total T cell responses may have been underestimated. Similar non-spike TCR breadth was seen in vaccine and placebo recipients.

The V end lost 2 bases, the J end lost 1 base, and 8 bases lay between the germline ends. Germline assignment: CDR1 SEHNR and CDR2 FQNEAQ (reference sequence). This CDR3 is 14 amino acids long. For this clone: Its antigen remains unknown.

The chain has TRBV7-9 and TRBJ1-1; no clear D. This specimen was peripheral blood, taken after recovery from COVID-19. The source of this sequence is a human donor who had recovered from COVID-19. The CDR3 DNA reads TGTGCCAGCAGCTTAAAAGTTACGAACACTGAAGCTTTCTTT. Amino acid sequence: CASSLKVTNTEAFF.